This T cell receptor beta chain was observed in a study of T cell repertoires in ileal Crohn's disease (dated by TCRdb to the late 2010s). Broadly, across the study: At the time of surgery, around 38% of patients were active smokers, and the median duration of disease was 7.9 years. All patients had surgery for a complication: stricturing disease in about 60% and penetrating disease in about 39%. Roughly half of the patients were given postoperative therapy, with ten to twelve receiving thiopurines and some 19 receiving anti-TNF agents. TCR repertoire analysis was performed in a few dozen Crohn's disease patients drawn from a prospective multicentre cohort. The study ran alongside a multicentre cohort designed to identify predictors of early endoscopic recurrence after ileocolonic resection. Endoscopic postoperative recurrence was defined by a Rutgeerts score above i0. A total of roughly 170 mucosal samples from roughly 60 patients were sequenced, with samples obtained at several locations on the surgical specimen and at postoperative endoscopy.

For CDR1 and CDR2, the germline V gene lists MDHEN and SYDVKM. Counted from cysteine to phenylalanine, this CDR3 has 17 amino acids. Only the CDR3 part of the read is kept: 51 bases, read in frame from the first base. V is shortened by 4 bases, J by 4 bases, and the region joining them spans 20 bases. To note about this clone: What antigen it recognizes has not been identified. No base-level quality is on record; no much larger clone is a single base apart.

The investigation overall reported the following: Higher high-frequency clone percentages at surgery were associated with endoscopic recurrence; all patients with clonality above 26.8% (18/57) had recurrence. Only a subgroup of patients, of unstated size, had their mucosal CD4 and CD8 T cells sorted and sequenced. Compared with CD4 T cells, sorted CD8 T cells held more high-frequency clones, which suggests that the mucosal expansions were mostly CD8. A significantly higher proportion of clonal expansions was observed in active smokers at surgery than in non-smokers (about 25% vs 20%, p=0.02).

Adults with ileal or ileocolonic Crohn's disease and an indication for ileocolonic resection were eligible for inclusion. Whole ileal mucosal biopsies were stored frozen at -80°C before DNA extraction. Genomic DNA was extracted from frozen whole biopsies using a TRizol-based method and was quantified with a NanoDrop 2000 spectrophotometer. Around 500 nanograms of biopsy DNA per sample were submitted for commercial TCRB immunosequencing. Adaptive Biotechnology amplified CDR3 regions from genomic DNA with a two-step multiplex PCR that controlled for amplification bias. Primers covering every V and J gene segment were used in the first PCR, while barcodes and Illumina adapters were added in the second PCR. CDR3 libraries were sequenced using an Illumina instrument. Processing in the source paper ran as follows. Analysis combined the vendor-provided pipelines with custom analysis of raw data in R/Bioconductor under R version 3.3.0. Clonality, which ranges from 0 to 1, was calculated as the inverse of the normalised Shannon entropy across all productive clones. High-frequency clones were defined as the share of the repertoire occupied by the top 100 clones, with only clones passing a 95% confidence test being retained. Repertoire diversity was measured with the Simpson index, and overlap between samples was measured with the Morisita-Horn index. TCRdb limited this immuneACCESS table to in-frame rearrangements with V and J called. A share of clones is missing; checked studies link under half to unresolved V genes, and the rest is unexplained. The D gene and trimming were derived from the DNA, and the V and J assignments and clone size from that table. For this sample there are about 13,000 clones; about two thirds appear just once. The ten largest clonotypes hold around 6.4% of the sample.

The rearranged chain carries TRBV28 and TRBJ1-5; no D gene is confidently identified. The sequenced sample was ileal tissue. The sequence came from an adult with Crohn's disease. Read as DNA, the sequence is TGTGCCAGCAGTTCCAGCAGAGGAGTTACCTGGAATCAGCCCCAGCATTTT. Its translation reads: CASSSSRGVTWNQPQHF.